These 27 T cell receptor beta chains share one sample of origin, sequenced in a study of beta chain features in type 1 diabetes. Sequenced material consisted of expressed TCRB transcripts (all of the isolated RNA was reverse transcribed). The data were produced by immunoSEQ multiplex PCR, yet TCRdb's version contains in-frame clones alone and is incomplete. Of some 270,000 clones in the sample, around an eighth were seen once. Specimen: naive CD4+ T cells from blood. These receptors were taken from a woman between 40 and 50 years old in good health.

This clone was observed a handful of times. This rearrangement joins TRBV18 to TRBJ1-1; D may be TRBD1 (5 bases). Trimming cost V 3 bases and J 9 bases, with 14 bases left between them. This CDR3 contains 13 residues. Germline V gives CDR1 KGHSH, CDR2 LQKENI. Here the CDR3 reads CASSPTVGRQAFF. Written as DNA, the CDR3 is TGTGCCAGCTCACCGACTGTGGGGCGTCAAGCTTTCTTT.

The chain combines TRBV7-9 with TRBJ2-3; D uncertain. This CDR3 contains 13 residues. V shed 1 base and J shed 2 bases, with 4 bases lying between them. Germline CDR1 is SEHNR and CDR2 is FQNEAQ (reference sequence). The CDR3 loop is CASSLVHTDTQYF. The CDR3 nucleotides are TGTGCCAGCAGCTTAGTCCACACAGATACGCAGTATTTT.

This clone has more than one count but fewer than ten. The rearrangement joins TRBV2 to TRBJ1-5; D is possibly TRBD1 (5 bases). CDR3 length equals 14 residues. The ends were cut back, 3 bases at V and 0 bases at J, with 6 bases in the middle. Germline loops: CDR1 SNHLY, CDR2 FYNNEI. In DNA form, the CDR3 reads TGTGCCAGCAGTGAGCAGGGTAGCAATCAGCCCCAGCATTTT. Protein sequence: CASSEQGSNQPQHF.

A few counts support this clone. The chain joins TRBV7-6 to TRBJ2-1; TRBD1 agrees at 8 bases. Unmatched junction bases numbered 9, after V lost 1 base and J lost 4 bases. The CDR3 extends over 17 amino acids. In germline, CDR1 is SGHVS, CDR2 FNYEAQ. Written as DNA, the CDR3 is TGTGCCAGCAGCTTAGACGGGCCAGGGGGCTTTTACAATGAGCAGTTCTTC. It is translated as CASSLDGPGGFYNEQFF.

This clone was detected only a few times. The chain employs TRBV5-1 and TRBJ2-7; 9 bases align to TRBD1. The germline V gene encodes CDR1 SGHRS and CDR2 YFSETQ. This CDR3 region has 14 residues. V trimming: 4 bases; J trimming: 5 bases; junction bases outside the gene matches: 7. The CDR3 protein is CASSPGQGWDEQYF. The DNA of the CDR3 is TGCGCCAGCAGCCCGGGACAGGGTTGGGACGAGCAGTACTTC.

This clone has a handful of counts. CDR3 in DNA: TGTGCCATCAGTGAGAGCGATACGCAGTATTTT. Translated, it gives CAISESDTQYF. The chain combines TRBV10-3 with TRBJ2-3, with D uncertain. There are 11 residues in the CDR3. Germline assignment: CDR1 ENHRY and CDR2 SYGVKD. Trimming left V 2 bases short and J 6 bases short, with 3 bases between.

The chain carries TRBV19 and TRBJ1-5; no clear D gene. V shed 3 bases and J shed 3 bases, with 9 bases lying between them. CDR1 LNHDA and CDR2 SQIVND come from the germline V gene (reference sequence). This CDR3 comprises 14 residues. For the CDR3, the DNA is TGTGCCAGTAGTATGGCAGGATTCAATCAGCCCCAGCATTTT. This codes for CASSMAGFNQPQHF.

This clone was seen only a few times. The chain joins TRBV4-1 to TRBJ1-1; D not certain. Germline CDR1 is MGHRA and CDR2 is YSYEKL. Between the trimmed V and J ends, which lost 0 bases and 3 bases, there was a span of 14 bases. This CDR3 comprises 16 residues. The CDR3, as DNA: TGCGCCAGCAGCCAAGACTGGCCCCGGGAGGACACTGAAGCTTTCTTT. Its protein is CASSQDWPREDTEAFF.

There are a few counts of this clone. CDR3 DNA sequence: TGTGCCAGCAGCGTAGTTAGAGCGGGGGGGACCGGGGAGCTGTTTTTT. The encoded protein is CASSVVRAGGTGELFF. This sequence joins TRBV9 and TRBJ2-2, with 10 bases lining up with TRBD2. Trimming cost V 0 bases and J 5 bases; bases outside gene matches: 4. The germline V gene has CDR1 SGDLS and CDR2 YYNGEE. CDR3 size: 16 residues.

This clone has just a few counts. This chain connects TRBV7-9 to TRBJ2-7; 7 bases are shared with TRBD1. Germline lookup yields CDR1 SEHNR and CDR2 FQNEAQ (reference sequence). The CDR3 spans 15 residues. V shed 5 bases, J shed 2 bases, and the junction held 9 bases outside the gene matches. In DNA, the CDR3 is TGTGCCAGCAGCCCCCAGGGGACAGCCCCCTACGAGCAGTACTTC. It specifies CASSPQGTAPYEQYF.

This sequence joins TRBV7-8 and TRBJ2-2; 13 bases are a match to TRBD2. From germline, CDR1 is SGHVS and CDR2 FQNEAQ. V gave up 6 bases and J gave up 0 bases; unmatched junction bases: 7. CDR3 length equals 18 residues. In nucleotides, the CDR3 is TGTGCCAGCAGTACCCTGACTAGCGGGGGGACGAACACCGGGGAGCTGTTTTTT. Amino acid sequence: CASSTLTSGGTNTGELFF.

CDR3 protein: CASRRVAAADTQYF. Written as DNA, the CDR3 is TGCGCCAGCCGCCGGGTAGCGGCGGCAGATACGCAGTATTTT. This sequence joins TRBV5-1 and TRBJ2-3, with D perhaps matching TRBD2 (6 bases). V shed 7 bases and J shed 4 bases, with 16 bases lying between them. The CDR3 covers 14 residues. Germline V lookup: CDR1 SGHRS, CDR2 YFSETQ. Full variable domain (outside the CDR3, taken from reference TRBV5-1 and TRBJ2-3): KAGVTQTPRYLIKTRGQQVTLSCSPISGHRSVSWYQQTPGQGLQFLFEYFSETQRNKGNFPGRFSGRQFSNSRSEMNVSTLELGDSALYLCASRRVAAADTQYFGPGTRLTVL.

The sample holds many counts of this clone. The gene calls are TRBV15 and TRBJ2-5, with 8 bases lining up with TRBD2. CDR3 length: 13 residues. The trim removed 11 bases at V and 2 bases at J, leaving 7 bases unmatched. Germline CDR1 is LNHNV and CDR2 is YYDKDF (reference sequence). The CDR3 DNA sequence: TGTGCCCATAGTAGCGGGGATCAAGAGACCCAGTACTTC. This gives the protein CAHSSGDQETQYF.

This clone showed up just a few times. The chain carries TRBV7-9 and TRBJ1-1; 10 positions match TRBD1. Trimming at V came to 5 bases and at J to 4 bases, leaving 4 bases not matched to a gene. Germline lookup yields CDR1 SEHNR and CDR2 FQNEAQ (reference sequence). The CDR3 runs to 14 residues. CDR3 loop: CASSIRDRGTEAFF. The CDR3 DNA reads TGTGCCAGCAGCATCCGGGACAGGGGCACTGAAGCTTTCTTT.

This clone was seen a handful of times. The rearrangement joins TRBV11-2 to TRBJ2-7, with 10 bases identical to TRBD1. In germline, CDR1 is SGHAT, CDR2 FQNNGV. V dropped 4 bases and J dropped 3; count of bases not matched to a gene: 12. The length of the CDR3 is 17 residues. The CDR3 sequence is CASSSSGTGVVLYEQYF. The DNA for the CDR3 is TGTGCCAGCAGCTCCTCTGGGACAGGGGTCGTTCTCTACGAGCAGTACTTC.

V gene TRBV19 combines with J gene TRBJ1-2; TRBD1 aligns across 12 bases. Germline CDR1 and CDR2: LNHDA and SQIVND (reference sequence). The CDR3 runs to 18 residues. V dropped 6 bases and J dropped 4; count of bases not matched to a gene: 15. CDR3 loop: CASRLPGQGAGRSYGYTF. The CDR3 bases are TGTGCCAGTAGGCTCCCGGGACAGGGGGCCGGGAGGAGCTATGGCTACACCTTC. The variable domain in full, with the rest retrieved from reference TRBV19 and TRBJ1-2, is DGGITQSPKYLFRKEGQNVTLSCEQNLNHDAMYWYRQDPGQGLRLIYYSQIVNDFQKGDIAEGYSVSREKKESFPLTVTSAQKNPTAFYLCASRLPGQGAGRSYGYTFGSGTRLTVV.

The gene calls are TRBV6-4 and TRBJ2-1, with TRBD2 matching over 11 bases. The CDR3 totals 14 residues. V was clipped by 5 bases and J by 7 bases; unmatched bases: 4. From germline, CDR1 is MRHNA and CDR2 SNTAGT. The CDR3 spells CASSRSGGANEQFF. CDR3 bases: TGTGCCAGCAGTCGTAGCGGGGGGGCGAATGAGCAGTTCTTC.

This clone was detected only a few times. The J gene is TRBJ2-1, the V gene TRBV7-9; possible D gene TRBD1, 5 bases. This CDR3 contains 16 residues. V lost 6 bases, J lost 0 bases, and 15 bases lay in between. Germline V lookup: CDR1 SEHNR, CDR2 FQNEAQ (reference sequence). CDR3 sequence reads: CASSLIQGYSYNEQFF. CDR3 coding DNA: TGTGCCAGCAGTCTAATCCAGGGTTACTCCTACAATGAGCAGTTCTTC.

The V gene is TRBV29-1, the J gene TRBJ1-2, with D perhaps TRBD1 (5 bases). CDR3 length: 13 residues. V lost 3 bases to trimming and J lost 4 bases, with 12 bases between them. The V gene's germline CDR1 is SQVTM and CDR2 ANQGSEA. CDR3 nucleotides: TGCAGCGTTGAGGGGCAGGTTCGCTATGGCTACACCTTC. Its protein is CSVEGQVRYGYTF.

This clone was counted a few times. The genes are TRBV5-4 and TRBJ2-3, with 9 nucleotides matching TRBD2. Germline V gene sequence: CDR1 SGHNT, CDR2 YYREEE (reference sequence). The CDR3 consists of 16 residues. The V gene end was trimmed by 10 bases and the J gene end by 0 bases; junction bases not matched to a gene: 12. The CDR3 sequence is CAASGGGVLSTDTQYF. In DNA, the CDR3 is TGTGCCGCCTCGGGCGGGGGGGTCCTTAGCACAGATACGCAGTATTTT.

The rearrangement uses TRBV6-1 and TRBJ2-5; no clear D. The V and J ends lost 7 bases and 5 bases respectively, with 11 bases between them. This CDR3 region has 12 residues. Germline V lookup: CDR1 MNHNS, CDR2 SASEGT. The CDR3 loop reads CASTSPVETQYF. The CDR3 DNA reads TGTGCCAGCACTTCTCCAGTGGAGACCCAGTACTTC.

The rearrangement joins TRBV7-9 to TRBJ2-2; D ambiguous. Germline V gene lookup returns CDR1 SEHNR and CDR2 FQNEAQ (reference sequence). V lost 2 bases and J lost 3, with 7 bases in between. This CDR3 is built from 14 residues. The CDR3 protein is CASSLIGHTGELFF. DNA for the CDR3: TGTGCCAGCAGCTTAATTGGGCACACCGGGGAGCTGTTTTTT. The variable domain in full, with the rest retrieved from reference TRBV7-9 and TRBJ2-2, is DTGVSQNPRHKITKRGQNVTFRCDPISEHNRLYWYRQTLGQGPEFLTYFQNEAQLEKSRLLSDRFSAERPKGSFSTLEIQRTEQGDSAMYLCASSLIGHTGELFFGEGSRLTVL.

This clone was counted only a few times. The same CDR3 is also encoded by other DNA sequences in this sample. CDR3 DNA: TGTGCCAGCTCACCGGGGCTCCAAGAGACCCAGTACTTC. Its translation is CASSPGLQETQYF. The chain has TRBV18 and TRBJ2-5, with D perhaps matching TRBD1 (5 bases). Trimming stripped 3 bases from V and 1 base from J, with 6 bases between. Germline V lookup: CDR1 KGHSH, CDR2 LQKENI. This CDR3 has 13 residues.

This clone was counted between two and nine times. This chain links TRBV4-2 with TRBJ1-2, with D possibly being TRBD1 (6 bases). V was trimmed by 4 bases and J by 4 bases, leaving 16 bases between them. The CDR3 runs to 15 residues. Germline CDR1 is LGHNA and CDR2 is YNFKEQ. CDR3 sequence: CASSPPGETAYGYTF. The CDR3 bases are TGTGCCAGCAGCCCCCCAGGGGAGACCGCCTATGGCTACACCTTC.

This clone occurred once. The chain combines TRBV18 with TRBJ2-1; tentatively, D is TRBD1 (5 bases). With 0 bases removed from V and 3 bases from J, the gap between germline ends came to 9 bases. The CDR3 consists of 15 residues. Germline-derived CDR1 and CDR2 are KGHSH and LQKENI. The CDR3 here is CASSPPRDSYNEQFF. The CDR3 region has the DNA TGTGCCAGCTCACCACCGCGAGACAGCTACAATGAGCAGTTCTTC.

This clone has just a few counts. The rearrangement joins TRBV5-6 to TRBJ2-6; a possible D gene is TRBD2 (6 bases). Germline V gene data show CDR1 as SGHDT and CDR2 as YYEEEE. There are 15 residues in the CDR3. V was clipped by 5 bases and J by 0 bases, with 9 bases between them. The CDR3 DNA is TGTGCCAGCAGTACGGGGGTCTCTGGGGCCAACGTCCTGACTTTC. The encoded protein is CASSTGVSGANVLTF.

CDR3 in amino acids: CASSVRRTNQETQYF. CDR3 nucleotide sequence: TGTGCCAGCAGTGTTAGGAGGACTAACCAAGAGACCCAGTACTTC. The chain joins TRBV2 to TRBJ2-5, with D maybe TRBD2 (6 bases). This CDR3 comprises 15 residues. The V gene's germline CDR1 is SNHLY and CDR2 FYNNEI. Trimming shortened V by 4 bases and J by 0 bases, and 12 bases separated the two germline ends.